This T cell receptor (beta chain) was observed in a study of blood T cell repertoires in COVID-19. Across the whole study: Samples of COVID-19 (acute and convalescent) were obtained from the United States, Italy and Spain. PBMCs, B-cell-depleted T cells, or T cells provided the cDNA or gDNA that made up the material.

In the authors' workflow: Amplification of reference gene primers provided the estimated nucleated cell counts. Here immunoSEQ multiplex PCR was the method, and the copy in TCRdb shows in-frame clones only, minus some. The V and J calls and clone size are taken from that table; D and trimming were inferred from the DNA. The sample lists 68,000 or so clones, 89% occurring once. The CDR3 runs to 19 residues. Germline trimming cut 0 bases from V and 0 bases from J; bases unmatched to any gene: 9. Germline CDR1 and CDR2: SGHAT and FQNNGV. The sequence was collected from a man aged 50 to 60 with active COVID-19. This chain uses TRBV11-2 with TRBJ2-5; 11 nucleotides agree with TRBD2. Source material: peripheral blood. The CDR3 reads CASSLDELAGGRYQETQYF. The CDR3 DNA is TGTGCCAGCAGCTTAGATGAGCTAGCGGGGGGTCGTTACCAAGAGACCCAGTACTTC.